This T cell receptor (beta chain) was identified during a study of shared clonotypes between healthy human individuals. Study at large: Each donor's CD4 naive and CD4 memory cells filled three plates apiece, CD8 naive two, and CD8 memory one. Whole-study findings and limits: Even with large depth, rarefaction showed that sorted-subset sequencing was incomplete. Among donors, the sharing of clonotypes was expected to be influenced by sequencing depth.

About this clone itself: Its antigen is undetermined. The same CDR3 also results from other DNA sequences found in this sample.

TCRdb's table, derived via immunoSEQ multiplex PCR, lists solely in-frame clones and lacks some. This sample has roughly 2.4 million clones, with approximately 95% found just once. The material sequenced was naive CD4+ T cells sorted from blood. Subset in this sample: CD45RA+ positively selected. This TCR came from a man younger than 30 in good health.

CDR3 in DNA: TGCAGCGTTGAAGGGGCAGGGGCCGGGGAGCTGTTTTTT. This translates into CSVEGAGAGELFF. This rearrangement joins TRBV29-1 to TRBJ2-2; possible D gene TRBD1, 6 bases. Germline lookup yields CDR1 SQVTM and CDR2 ANQGSEA. This CDR3 spans 13 amino acids. Between the trimmed V and J ends, which lost 1 base and 6 bases, there was a span of 9 bases.